This paragraph reports one T cell receptor beta chain. Using immunoSEQ multiplex PCR, the repertoire was profiled, and TCRdb retains in-frame clones only, with some absent. There are about 38,000 clones in the sample; about nine tenths occur only once, and 0.35% to 0.45% lies in the top ten. The ends lost 2 bases at V and 3 bases at J; junction bases unmatched: 6. The CDR3 loop spans 17 amino acids. Germline V CDR1 and CDR2: WNHNN, SYGVQD (reference sequence). These data originate in a study of T cell changes during pregnancy in multiple sclerosis. The specimen comprised CD4+ T cells from peripheral blood mononuclear cells, sampled after pregnancy. The sequence derives from a female donor in good health, enrolled as a control in a pregnancy study. The chain couples TRBV10-1 to TRBJ2-5; 13 bases line up with TRBD2. CDR3 sequence: CASSETRLAGGKETQYF. The CDR3 nucleotides read TGCGCCAGCAGTGAGACCCGACTAGCGGGGGGTAAAGAGACCCAGTACTTC.